The clone carrying this T cell receptor (beta chain) was picked up many times. The target antigen is unknown. Until they underwent thyroid surgery, no patient had received any treatment. This sample stems from a study of metastatic and nonmetastatic thyroid tumors. The overall study: Malignant and benign thyroid patients had repertoires compared in peripheral blood and tumor or nodule tissue.

Findings and caveats of the study: Reportedly, malignant thyroid tumors had significantly higher TCR beta diversity than benign nodules, in blood and tumor.

Original handling: Researchers built a distant-metastasis classifier for papillary thyroid cancer that drew on CDR3 differences across clinicopathological groups. TCRdb reassembled clones from the PCR reads with MiXCR. TCRdb, not the original authors, processed these V and J calls. The sample holds 75,000 to 95,000 clones, roughly 13% seen once. The CDR3 sequence is 14 residues long. Trimming stripped 3 bases from V and 2 bases from J, with 14 bases between. Germline lookup yields CDR1 DFQATT and CDR2 SNEGSKA (reference sequence). Material for sequencing was blood. The origin of this receptor is a female donor with papillary thyroid cancer or a benign thyroid nodule (not recorded which). Some clones in this sample may be carry-over from other donors' samples. The gene calls are TRBV20-1 and TRBJ2-7; D gene unclear. The CDR3 nucleotides read TGCAGTGCTAGTATTCTTGTTCGGGCCTACGAGCAGTACTTC. Translated: CSASILVRAYEQYF.